The count of the clone carrying this T cell receptor (beta chain) is one. The data derive from a study of blood T cell repertoires in COVID-19. The protocol was immunoSEQ multiplex PCR, while the TCRdb copy is restricted to in-frame clones and leaves out a portion. The sample shows 200,000 to 300,000 clones, approximately 90% of them seen only once. Germline CDR1 LNHDA, CDR2 SQIVND (reference sequence). The ends lost 5 bases at V and 1 base at J; junction bases unmatched: 6. The length of the CDR3 is 15 residues. The material sequenced was peripheral blood. The clonotype was recovered from a woman between 35 and 50 years old who had recovered from COVID-19. This chain connects TRBV19 to TRBJ1-2; 8 nucleotides line up with TRBD1. This CDR3 reads CASSVGTGSNYGYTF. The CDR3 DNA sequence: TGTGCCAGTAGTGTGGGGACAGGAAGTAACTATGGCTACACCTTC.